One and the same sample provided the 3 T cell receptor beta chains below, sequenced in a study of T cell responses to AZD1222 COVID-19 vaccine. The data were produced by immunoSEQ multiplex PCR, yet TCRdb's version contains in-frame clones alone and is incomplete. The sample lists more than 100,000 clones; 85% to 95% were seen once. Sequences were derived from peripheral blood, sampled on day 0 of AZD1222 vaccination. Every receptor here comes from an adult in good health.

This clone was counted once. This rearrangement joins TRBV28 to TRBJ2-3; the D is unclear. V shed 8 bases and J shed 2 bases, with 11 bases lying between them. Germline V gene sequence: CDR1 MDHEN, CDR2 SYDVKM. The CDR3 is 13 amino acids. The CDR3 DNA reads TGTGCCAGCTCCGGGTCGGCCACAGATACGCAGTATTTT. It specifies CASSGSATDTQYF.

The chain has TRBV7-9 and TRBJ1-2; TRBD1 agrees at 10 bases. Germline V gene sequence: CDR1 SEHNR, CDR2 FQNEAQ (reference sequence). The CDR3 loop spans 14 amino acids. V lost 1 base and J lost 4; bases outside the gene matches: 0. In DNA, the CDR3 is TGTGCCAGCAGCTTAGGGACAGGGGGCTATGGCTACACCTTC. Its translation is CASSLGTGGYGYTF.

The chain carries TRBV6-5 and TRBJ1-2; possibly TRBD1 for D (5 bases). Germline lookup yields CDR1 MNHEY and CDR2 SVGAGI. The CDR3 spans 13 residues. Trimming pared 6 bases from V and 0 bases from J, leaving 8 bases between. The CDR3 DNA reads TGTGCCAGCAGGGCGACAGCTAACTATGGCTACACCTTC. Amino acids: CASRATANYGYTF.